A single sample gave rise to the 30 T cell receptor beta chains below, sequenced in a study of blood T cell repertoires in COVID-19. TCRdb's copy holds only in-frame clones and misses some; the assay was immunoSEQ multiplex PCR. The table lists about 46,000 clones, approximately 85% of them singletons. The sample taken for sequencing was peripheral blood. The receptor set was obtained from a human donor in a cohort sampled during active COVID-19. The donor label of this sample is uncertain.

This clone was observed a single time. The rearrangement uses TRBV7-2 and TRBJ1-4, with D perhaps TRBD1 (6 bases). CDR1 SGHTA and CDR2 FQGNSA come from the germline V gene. V was trimmed by 5 bases and J by 2 bases, leaving 9 bases between them. This CDR3 is built from 14 residues. CDR3 sequence (DNA): TGTGCCAGCAGCGAACAGGGTACTAATGAAAAACTGTTTTTT. This gives the protein CASSEQGTNEKLFF.

V is TRBV6-1 and J is TRBJ1-3; no reliable D call. The CDR3 sequence is 15 residues long. Trimming removed 3 bases at V and 4 bases at J, with 13 bases between. Germline V gene sequence: CDR1 MNHNS, CDR2 SASEGT. CDR3 in amino acids: CASSDRGSYGNTIYF. The CDR3 bases are TGTGCCAGCAGTGATCGGGGATCCTACGGAAACACCATATATTTT.

The chain employs TRBV24-1 and TRBJ1-6; weak D call: TRBD1 (5 bases). This CDR3 spans 14 amino acids. The V end lost 4 bases, the J end lost 9 bases, and 12 bases lay between the germline ends. Germline CDR1 reads KGHDR; CDR2 reads SFDVKD. CDR3 coding DNA: TGTGCCACCAGTGAAGTCGGACACAGTTCACCCCTCCACTTT. Protein product: CATSEVGHSSPLHF.

This clone was recorded only once. V and J are TRBV19 and TRBJ2-6; maybe TRBD2 (6 bases). V was trimmed by 3 bases and J by 0 bases, leaving 12 bases between them. The germline V gene encodes CDR1 LNHDA and CDR2 SQIVND (reference sequence). This CDR3 spans 17 amino acids. CDR3 in amino acids: CASSIGGAASGANVLTF. In nucleotides, the CDR3 is TGTGCCAGTAGTATCGGGGGTGCGGCCTCTGGGGCCAACGTCCTGACTTTC.

This sequence joins TRBV18 and TRBJ1-6; 9 bases fit TRBD1. The germline CDR1 and CDR2 sequences are KGHSH and LQKENI. The CDR3 length is 17 residues. J gave up 3 bases and V 6 bases, and 9 bases lay outside the gene matches. CDR3 DNA: TGTGCCAGCTCTGACAGGGGGGGGGCCATCTATAATTCACCCCTCCACTTT. Translation gives CASSDRGGAIYNSPLHF.

V is TRBV28 and J is TRBJ2-7; TRBD1 is a possible D gene (6 bases). Germline V CDR1 and CDR2: MDHEN, SYDVKM. V shed 6 bases and J shed 2 bases, with 14 bases lying between them. The CDR3 loop spans 14 amino acids. CDR3 sequence (DNA): TGTGCCAGCAGCTCAGACAGGTTCCCCTACGAGCAGTACTTC. This encodes CASSSDRFPYEQYF.

The chain couples TRBV7-3 to TRBJ2-2, with 9 nucleotides matching TRBD1. V lost 2 bases and J lost 5; bases outside the gene matches: 9. CDR1 is SGHTA and CDR2 is FQGTGA in the germline V gene. The CDR3 loop spans 17 amino acids. The CDR3 loop reads CASSLVTQGARTGELFF. The CDR3, as DNA: TGTGCCAGCAGCTTAGTAACACAGGGGGCGAGGACCGGGGAGCTGTTTTTT.

The chain combines TRBV7-2 with TRBJ2-1; 10 bases fit TRBD2. The junction had 9 bases not matched to a gene; V was cut back by 5 bases and J by 8 bases. The CDR3 has 15 amino acids. Germline CDR1 reads SGHTA; CDR2 reads FQGNSA. This CDR3 is CASSPERGGGHEQFF. The CDR3 DNA reads TGTGCCAGCAGCCCAGAGCGGGGGGGCGGACATGAGCAGTTCTTC.

In the case of this clone: One junction end disagrees with the germline gene, perhaps due to a read error. Additional DNA sequences in this sample encode the identical CDR3. The chain employs TRBV19 and TRBJ1-1; the D is unclear. The CDR3 runs to 13 residues. Germline V gives CDR1 LNHDA, CDR2 SQIVND (reference sequence). DNA for the CDR3: TGTGCTAGTAGCTACGGAGGTAGGACTGAAGCTTTCTTT. It codes for CASSYGGRTEAFF.

The chain carries TRBV6-5 and TRBJ2-1; TRBD2 matches 11 bases. The germline gives CDR1 MNHEY, CDR2 SVGAGI. The CDR3 totals 14 residues. Unmatched junction bases numbered 6, after V lost 5 bases and J lost 9 bases. This CDR3 is CASSLGLAGGEQFF. The CDR3 region has the DNA TGTGCCAGCAGTCTCGGACTAGCGGGTGGTGAGCAGTTCTTC.

The rearrangement joins TRBV5-8 to TRBJ2-1; 9 bases align to TRBD1. Trimming removed 4 bases from V and 6 bases from J; junction bases left unmatched: 5. The germline CDR1 and CDR2 sequences are SGHTS and YDEGEE. The CDR3 is 14 residues long. The CDR3 spells CASSKEDRGNEQFF. The CDR3 coding sequence is TGTGCCAGCAGCAAAGAGGACAGGGGCAATGAGCAGTTCTTC.

V and J are TRBV7-8 and TRBJ1-2; possibly TRBD1 for D (5 bases). CDR3 length: 15 amino acids. The V end lost 5 bases, the J end lost 7 bases, and 20 bases lay between the germline ends. CDR1 is SGHVS, CDR2 FQNEAQ, per germline. Here the CDR3 DNA reads TGTGCCAGCAGCCTTATGCGGGGAGGGGACCCTGGCTACACCTTC. Its translation is CASSLMRGGDPGYTF.

This chain links TRBV28 with TRBJ2-1; 12 bases agree with TRBD2. V shed 6 bases and J 10 bases; nucleotides not matched to a gene: 13. CDR3 length equals 16 residues. Germline CDR1 reads MDHEN; CDR2 reads SYDVKM. The CDR3 reads CASRLPPSGGAGEQFF. The CDR3 DNA sequence: TGTGCCAGCAGACTCCCGCCTAGCGGGGGGGCGGGGGAGCAGTTCTTC.

In its sample, this clone was seen once. The gene calls are TRBV27 and TRBJ2-7, with a weak D call TRBD1 (5 bases). Trimming took off 3 bases at V and 0 bases at J, with 15 bases between the two ends. The CDR3 is made up of 16 amino acids. CDR1 is MNHEY and CDR2 is SMNVEV in the germline V gene (reference sequence). Here the CDR3 reads CASSLTVRESSYEQYF. In nucleotides, the CDR3 is TGTGCCAGCAGTTTGACAGTCAGGGAAAGCTCCTACGAGCAGTACTTC.

V and J are TRBV5-6 and TRBJ2-5; 8 positions agree with TRBD2. Germline CDR1 and CDR2: SGHDT and YYEEEE. CDR3 length: 13 amino acids. V lost 2 bases, J lost 4 bases, and 1 base stayed unmatched. The CDR3 loop reads CASSFAGGETQYF. Written as DNA, the CDR3 is TGTGCCAGCAGCTTTGCGGGGGGAGAGACCCAGTACTTC. Together with reference TRBV5-6 and TRBJ2-5, the CDR3 gives the full variable domain: DAGVTQSPTHLIKTRGQQVTLRCSPKSGHDTVSWYQQALGQGPQFIFQYYEEEERQRGNFPDRFSGHQFPNYSSELNVNALLLGDSALYLCASSFAGGETQYFGPGTRLLVL.

The rearrangement joins TRBV4-1 to TRBJ1-4; weak D call: TRBD1 (6 bases). This CDR3 comprises 17 residues. Germline CDR1 is MGHRA and CDR2 is YSYEKL. V was shortened by 1 base and J by 8 bases, with 20 bases between the two germline ends. DNA for the CDR3: TGCGCCAGCAGCCAAGTCCTACTCCGGGACATTGGAGAAAAACTGTTTTTT. Protein sequence: CASSQVLLRDIGEKLFF.

This chain's CDR3 is CASSIAGTGKSDTQYF. CDR3 coding DNA: TGTGCCAGTAGTATCGCCGGGACAGGGAAATCGGATACGCAGTATTTT. V is TRBV19 and J is TRBJ2-3; 9 nucleotides match TRBD1. J lost 6 bases, V lost 3 bases, and 10 bases had no gene match. Germline V lookup: CDR1 LNHDA, CDR2 SQIVND (reference sequence). The CDR3 is made up of 16 amino acids.

This clone has only one observation. V is TRBV7-8 and J is TRBJ2-1; 8 bases are shared with TRBD2. CDR3 length: 13 amino acids. From germline, CDR1 is SGHVS and CDR2 FQNEAQ. J lost 8 bases, V lost 3 bases, and 3 bases had no gene match. CDR3 sequence: CASSFGGADEQFF. The DNA of the CDR3 is TGTGCCAGCAGCTTCGGGGGGGCTGATGAGCAGTTCTTC.

CDR3 DNA sequence: TGTGCCAGACCCGGGCCAGGGGGACACTACGAGCAGTACTTC. Translation: CARPGPGGHYEQYF. The chain combines TRBV6-4 with TRBJ2-7; 7 positions match TRBD1. This CDR3 contains 14 residues. J was trimmed by 3 bases and V by 9 bases; bases with no gene match: 11. Germline CDR1 MRHNA, CDR2 SNTAGT.

This clone was detected only once. V usage is TRBV12-5 and J usage is TRBJ1-1; maybe TRBD1 (6 bases). The CDR3 consists of 13 residues. The V gene lost 7 bases and the J gene lost 1 base, with 10 bases spanning the gap. Germline values: CDR1 LGHNT, CDR2 FRNRAP. The CDR3 nucleotides are TGTGCTAGTGCCAAACAGGGGAACACTGAAGCTTTCTTT. It is translated as CASAKQGNTEAFF.

This clone was picked up a small number of times. The chain recombines TRBV2 with TRBJ1-3; D might be TRBD1 (5 bases). The germline V gene has CDR1 SNHLY and CDR2 FYNNEI. The germline V and J ends were trimmed by 7 bases and 14 bases, with 18 bases remaining between them. This CDR3 is built from 12 residues. The CDR3 sequence is CASTDSGSSLYF. The CDR3 DNA is TGTGCCAGCACTGACAGCGGATCTAGTTTATATTTT.

The rearrangement links TRBV28 to TRBJ2-6; TRBD2 matches 12 bases. V lost 1 base to trimming and J lost 2 bases; unmatched junction nucleotides: 3. The CDR3 spans 18 residues. Germline V CDR1 and CDR2: MDHEN, SYDVKM. In DNA, the CDR3 is TGTGCCAGCAGTTTATTTGCTAGCGGGGGGGCTGGGGCCAACGTCCTGACTTTC. It translates to CASSLFASGGAGANVLTF.

This clone showed up just once. The CDR3 coding sequence is TGTGCCAGCAGCCTACTCGGGAACACTGAAGCTTTCTTT. This gives the protein CASSLLGNTEAFF. The V gene is TRBV6-2 or TRBV6-3, the J gene TRBJ1-1; D is undetermined. The CDR3 sequence is 13 residues long. V lost 6 bases and J 1 base, leaving 9 bases between the germline ends. Germline assignment: CDR1 MNHEY and CDR2 SVGEGT.

The DNA for the CDR3 is TGTGCCAGCGAACACAGGGACGGAACCTACGAGCAGTACTTC. This sequence encodes CASEHRDGTYEQYF. The chain is built from TRBV6-5 and TRBJ2-7; D possibly corresponds to TRBD1 (6 bases). The CDR3 runs to 14 residues. CDR1 MNHEY and CDR2 SVGAGI come from the germline V gene. Trimming took 8 bases from V and 2 from J, leaving 16 bases between them.

The CDR3 DNA follows: TGCAGCGTTGGACAGGGCTCGGGTGAGCAGTTCTTC. Its protein product is CSVGQGSGEQFF. V is TRBV29-1 and J is TRBJ2-1; TRBD1 matches at 7 bases. Germline CDR1 is SQVTM and CDR2 is ANQGSEA. With V trimmed by 4 bases and J by 9 bases, 6 bases remained unmatched. The CDR3 is 12 residues long.

This chain joins TRBV19 and TRBJ2-3; D not certain. The germline V and J ends were trimmed by 0 bases and 5 bases, with 6 bases remaining between them. This CDR3 contains 13 residues. Germline CDR1 LNHDA, CDR2 SQIVND (reference sequence). CDR3 residues: CASSIERRDTQYF. CDR3 DNA: TGTGCCAGTAGTATAGAGCGGAGAGATACGCAGTATTTT.

This chain uses TRBV6-2 or TRBV6-3 with TRBJ2-3; TRBD2 is a possible D gene (7 bases). This CDR3 region has 14 residues. The V end was cut by 2 bases, the J end by 2 bases, with 8 bases between. Germline V gives CDR1 MNHEY, CDR2 SVGEGT. DNA of the CDR3: TGTGCCAGCAGTTACGCGGGGGCCACAGATACGCAGTATTTT. Residues: CASSYAGATDTQYF.

This sequence joins TRBV5-1 and TRBJ1-2; D is possibly TRBD1 (5 bases). The CDR3 extends over 16 amino acids. The V gene's germline CDR1 is SGHRS and CDR2 YFSETQ. V lost 4 bases, J lost 0 bases, and 16 bases lay in between. CDR3 sequence (DNA): TGCGCCAGCAGCCCCGAAGGCAGGGCCTCTAACTATGGCTACACCTTC. Its protein product is CASSPEGRASNYGYTF.

The rearrangement uses TRBV2 and TRBJ1-6, with TRBD1 matching over 8 bases. This CDR3 has 14 residues. CDR1 SNHLY and CDR2 FYNNEI come from the germline V gene. Losses at the gene ends were 6 bases for V and 12 bases for J; bases not matched to a gene: 10. The CDR3 is CASSTDRGIRPLHF. CDR3 bases: TGTGCCAGCAGCACCGACAGGGGTATACGACCCCTCCACTTT.

The rearrangement joins TRBV7-2 to TRBJ1-4; weak D call: TRBD1 (5 bases). CDR1 and CDR2 from the germline V gene are SGHTA and FQGNSA. The V end was cut by 5 bases, the J end by 3 bases, with 16 bases between. The CDR3 contains 16 residues. CDR3 residues: CASSPRMAGSNEKLFF. The CDR3 DNA follows: TGTGCCAGCAGCCCCCGGATGGCAGGGTCTAATGAAAAACTGTTTTTT.